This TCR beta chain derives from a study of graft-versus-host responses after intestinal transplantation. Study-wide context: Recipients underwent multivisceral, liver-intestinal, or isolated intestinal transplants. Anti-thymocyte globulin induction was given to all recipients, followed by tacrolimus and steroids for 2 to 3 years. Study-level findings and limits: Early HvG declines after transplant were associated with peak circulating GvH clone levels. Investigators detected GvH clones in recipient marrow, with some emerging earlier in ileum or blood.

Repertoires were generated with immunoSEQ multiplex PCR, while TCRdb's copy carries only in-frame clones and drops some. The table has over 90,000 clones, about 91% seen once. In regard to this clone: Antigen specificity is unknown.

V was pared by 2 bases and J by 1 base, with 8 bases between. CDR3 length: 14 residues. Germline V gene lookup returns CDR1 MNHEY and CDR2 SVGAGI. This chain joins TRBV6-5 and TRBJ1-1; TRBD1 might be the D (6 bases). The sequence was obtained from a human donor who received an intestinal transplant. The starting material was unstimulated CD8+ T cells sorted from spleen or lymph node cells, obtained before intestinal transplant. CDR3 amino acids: CASSYHRANTEAFF. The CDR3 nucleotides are TGTGCCAGCAGTTACCACAGGGCGAACACTGAAGCTTTCTTT.